This T cell receptor (beta chain) was captured by sequencing in a study of T cells in Graves' hyperthyroidism and ophthalmopathy. Amplification yielded TCR beta CDR3 regions, with RNA transcripts as the source. TCR CDR3 underwent first-round RT-PCR with the HTBI primer set. MiXCR was run by TCRdb on the multiplex PCR reads, yielding one entry per CDR3 protein. There are some 460,000 distinct CDR3 sequences in the sample; 15% to 18% occur only once, and roughly 8% lies in the top ten. The sequencing input was blood. This sequence originates from a woman under 30 with Graves' hyperthyroidism.

The CDR3 is CASSPKRWSSYNEQFF. The CDR3 DNA is TGTGCCAGCAGCCCAAAGAGGTGGAGCTCCTACAATGAGCAGTTCTTC. The rearrangement links TRBV11-1 to TRBJ2-1; unclear D gene. Trimming removed 5 bases at V and 0 bases at J, with 14 bases between. The CDR3 covers 16 residues. Germline assignment: CDR1 SGHAT and CDR2 FQDESV (reference sequence).